What follows are 18 T cell receptor beta chains derived from one specimen sequenced in a study of blood T cells in healthy people across ages. For the second PCR, which ran for 7 to 11 cycles, a sample-barcoded 5' primer and a J-beta primer mix were used. MiXCR was run by TCRdb on the 5' RACE reads, yielding one entry per CDR3 protein. The table lists 700,000 to 850,000 distinct CDR3 sequences, 50% to 65% of them singletons. The specimen was blood. The receptors shown here come from an elderly man in good health.

V is TRBV7-6 and J is TRBJ2-4, with D perhaps matching TRBD1 or TRBD2 (5 bases each). The CDR3 is made up of 16 amino acids. V dropped 5 bases and J dropped 13 bases, with 27 bases sitting between them. Germline-derived CDR1 and CDR2 are SGHVS and FNYEAQ. Written as DNA, the CDR3 is TGTGCCAGCAGCAAAACCCCACAGGCCCTCGGGAATGAGCAGTACTTC. This codes for CASSKTPQALGNEQYF.

The V and J genes are TRBV24-1 and TRBJ2-1; TRBD1 agrees at 11 bases. Germline trimming cut 4 bases from V and 4 bases from J; bases unmatched to any gene: 2. The CDR3 loop spans 15 amino acids. Germline V CDR1 and CDR2: KGHDR, SFDVKD. The CDR3 DNA reads TGTGCCACCAGTGAGGACAGGGGGCGTTACAATGAGCAGTTCTTC. The encoded protein is CATSEDRGRYNEQFF.

This clonotype occurred a few times. The V and J genes are TRBV3-1 and TRBJ2-7; D is unclear. CDR3 size: 13 residues. The germline V gene encodes CDR1 LGHDT and CDR2 YNNKEL (reference sequence). Trimming took off 5 bases at V and 4 bases at J, with 12 bases between the two ends. The CDR3 region has the DNA TGTGCCAGCAGCACTGCACCTAAGTACGAGCAGTACTTC. Translating it yields CASSTAPKYEQYF.

This sequence joins TRBV7-3 and TRBJ2-3; 10 nucleotides align to TRBD2. The CDR3 consists of 17 residues. Germline trimming cut 2 bases from V and 6 bases from J; bases unmatched to any gene: 11. Germline loops: CDR1 SGHTA, CDR2 FQGTGA. CDR3 sequence (DNA): TGTGCCAGCAGCTTATCTGGAGCGGGAGGGCCCTCGGATACGCAGTATTTT. Amino acids: CASSLSGAGGPSDTQYF.

This clonotype has just a few counts. The V gene is TRBV12-3 or TRBV12-4, the J gene TRBJ2-7; D assignment may be TRBD1 or TRBD2 (6 bases each). The V gene lost 2 bases and the J gene lost 6 bases, with 14 bases spanning the gap. The CDR3 totals 14 residues. The CDR3 here is CASSLNFGGGEQYF. The CDR3 bases are TGTGCCAGCAGTTTAAATTTCGGGGGCGGCGAGCAGTACTTC.

The chain is built from TRBV6-6 and TRBJ2-5, with TRBD2 matching 9 bases. Matching the DNA end better, TRBJ2-7 makes the J call doubtful. The CDR3 totals 17 residues. Germline V CDR1 and CDR2: MNHNY, SVGAGI (reference sequence). The CDR3 reads CASSYSQRGAQPDEQYF. CDR3 in DNA: TGTGCCAGCAGTTACTCGCAGCGGGGGGCCCAACCTGACGAGCAGTACTTC.

J is TRBJ1-4 and V is TRBV12-3 or TRBV12-4; maybe TRBD1 (6 bases). V shed 4 bases and J shed 2 bases, with 11 bases lying between them. The CDR3 extends over 15 amino acids. The CDR3 sequence is CASSSRGPTNEKLFF. CDR3 sequence (DNA): TGTGCCAGCAGTTCGCGGGGGCCGACTAATGAAAAACTGTTTTTT.

In its sample, this clonotype was seen a few times. The V call is TRBV7-3, the J call TRBJ2-3, with no clear D. The V and J ends lost 1 base and 4 bases respectively, with 6 bases between them. This CDR3 region has 13 residues. The germline CDR1 and CDR2 sequences are SGHTA and FQGTGA. CDR3 coding DNA: TGTGCCAGCAGCTTAAATGCGGCAGATACGCAGTATTTT. This codes for CASSLNAADTQYF. The full variable domain, completed using reference TRBV7-3 and TRBJ2-3, is GAGVSQTPSNKVTEKGKYVELRCDPISGHTALYWYRQSLGQGPEFLIYFQGTGAADDSGLPNDRFFAVRPEGSVSTLKIQRTERGDSAVYLCASSLNAADTQYFGPGTRLTVL.

CDR3 in amino acids: CASSYGLAGGGYAYF. In DNA form, the CDR3 reads TGTGCCAGCAGCTACGGACTAGCGGGAGGGGGATACGCGTATTTT. This sequence joins TRBV2 and TRBJ2-3; 15 bases agree with TRBD2. Germline values: CDR1 SNHLY, CDR2 FYNNEI. The J segment lost 14 bases and the V segment lost 6 bases, leaving 12 bases of the junction unmatched. The CDR3 length is 15 residues.

V and J are TRBV7-2 and TRBJ2-1; 7 nucleotides agree with TRBD2. The J segment lost 6 bases and the V segment lost 5 bases, leaving 4 bases of the junction unmatched. The CDR3 totals 13 residues. In germline, CDR1 is SGHTA, CDR2 FQGNSA. CDR3 in amino acids: CASSIGTTNEQFF. The CDR3 nucleotides read TGTGCCAGCAGCATCGGGACTACCAATGAGCAGTTCTTC.

The table lists this clonotype with a few counts. One base away lies a much larger clone, so this may be a sequencing read error. This chain links TRBV3-1 with TRBJ1-2, with D tentatively TRBD1 (6 bases). The germline V and J ends were trimmed by 0 bases and 10 bases, with 27 bases remaining between them. Germline CDR1 and CDR2: LGHDT and YNNKEL (reference sequence). This CDR3 comprises 18 residues. The CDR3 bases are TGTGCCAGCAGCCAAGAGGGGGGGGCAGTCACCCTAAAGGGGGTCTACACCTTC. Residues: CASSQEGGAVTLKGVYTF.

J is TRBJ2-5 and V is TRBV27; 8 bases are a match to TRBD2. The J call may be wrong; the DNA end is better matched by TRBJ2-7. The CDR3 loop spans 14 amino acids. Germline V gives CDR1 MNHEY, CDR2 SMNVEV (reference sequence). CDR3 coding DNA: TGTGCCAGCAGTAAGGCGGGAGGCTTTGGCGAGCAGTACTTC. Translation: CASSKAGGFGEQYF.

This clonotype was seen more than once but under ten times. The chain employs TRBV20-1 and TRBJ2-7; D might be TRBD2 (6 bases). The germline CDR1 and CDR2 sequences are DFQATT and SNEGSKA (reference sequence). V was pared by 1 base and J by 0 bases, with 13 bases between. The CDR3 consists of 15 residues. DNA of the CDR3: TGCAGTGCTAGAGCGTTTGCTAGCGACTCCTACGAGCAGTACTTC. Translating gives CSARAFASDSYEQYF.

This sequence joins TRBV5-1 and TRBJ1-4; TRBD1 matches at 8 bases. In germline, CDR1 is SGHRS, CDR2 YFSETQ. The CDR3 is 15 residues long. The trim removed 3 bases at V and 7 bases at J, leaving 8 bases unmatched. The CDR3 coding sequence is TGCGCCAGCAGCTACGGACAGGGCAATCTTGAAAAACTGTTTTTT. It specifies CASSYGQGNLEKLFF.

V and J are TRBV7-8 and TRBJ2-7, with D unresolved. The V gene lost 2 bases and the J gene lost 1 base, with 12 bases spanning the gap. Germline V lookup: CDR1 SGHVS, CDR2 FQNEAQ. The CDR3 is made up of 15 amino acids. The CDR3 reads CASSLLIGFSYEQYF. In DNA form, the CDR3 reads TGTGCCAGCAGCTTACTTATAGGGTTTTCCTACGAGCAGTACTTC.

The chain couples TRBV5-1 to TRBJ2-7; TRBD2 aligns across 14 bases. V was clipped by 4 bases and J by 3 bases; unmatched bases: 6. Germline V gene sequence: CDR1 SGHRS, CDR2 YFSETQ. The CDR3 totals 16 residues. CDR3 sequence reads: CASSPRGLAGDYEQYF. In DNA form, the CDR3 reads TGCGCCAGCAGCCCCCGGGGACTAGCGGGAGACTACGAGCAGTACTTC.

This clonotype was counted between two and nine times. The gene calls are TRBV5-1 and TRBJ1-2, with no clear D. Germline assignment: CDR1 SGHRS and CDR2 YFSETQ. Trimming stripped 4 bases from V and 3 bases from J, with 13 bases between. The CDR3 runs to 14 residues. The DNA for the CDR3 is TGCGCCAGCAGCCGAGAGGGCGGAGACTATGGCTACACCTTC. Translating gives CASSREGGDYGYTF.

This chain joins TRBV7-9 and TRBJ2-1, with D possibly matching TRBD2 (6 bases). Per germline, CDR1 SEHNR and CDR2 FQNEAQ (reference sequence). CDR3 length: 15 residues. Between the trimmed V and J ends, which lost 6 bases and 0 bases, there was a span of 12 bases. The CDR3 nucleotides are TGTGCCAGCAGGCTTGGGGGGAGCTCCTACAATGAGCAGTTCTTC. Protein product: CASRLGGSSYNEQFF.